This TCR beta chain derives from a study of human T cells and chemical hapten exposure. Each CDR3 protein is one row after TCRdb ran MiXCR on the RACE reads. Here the sample spans about 78,000 distinct CDR3 sequences, about 8% being singletons. This clonotype was seen ten or more times. V lost 6 bases and J lost 0; bases outside the gene matches: 6. This CDR3 has 14 residues. The germline CDR1 and CDR2 sequences are SQVTM and ANQGSEA. Documented time point: patch test 2, 6 weeks after DPC sensitization. Treatment specified: therapeutic diphenylcyclopropenone sensitization with weekly scalp DPC. The study extracted total RNA from unfractionated whole blood.

The V call is TRBV29-1, the J call TRBJ2-7; 9 nucleotides match TRBD1. The sequence was obtained from a woman aged 45-59 years with alopecia areata. Some clones in this sample may be carry-over from other donors' samples. The starting material was whole blood, obtained in connection with sensitization to the hapten diphenylcyclopropenone (DPC). The CDR3 sequence: CSVATGGSSYEQYF. DNA of the CDR3: TGCAGCGTCGCGACAGGGGGAAGCTCCTACGAGCAGTACTTC.